Following are 25 T cell receptor beta chains from one sample sequenced in a study of T cell responses to AZD1222 COVID-19 vaccine. Assay used: immunoSEQ multiplex PCR; TCRdb lists only in-frame clones, some missing. The table lists over 100,000 clones, approximately 84% of them singletons. This specimen consisted of peripheral blood, obtained on day 0 of AZD1222 vaccination. These receptor sequences come from an adult in good health.

The rearrangement links TRBV6-2 or TRBV6-3 to TRBJ2-7, with 7 nucleotides matching TRBD2. Germline-derived CDR1 and CDR2 are MNHEY and SVGEGT. Trimming at V came to 6 bases and at J to 4 bases, leaving 6 bases not matched to a gene. This CDR3 has 13 amino acids. The CDR3 is CASSQTSWYEQYF. The CDR3 nucleotides read TGTGCCAGCAGCCAGACTAGCTGGTACGAGCAGTACTTC.

The genes are TRBV10-3 and TRBJ2-1; 7 bases are a match to TRBD1. Trimming removed 7 bases from V and 1 base from J; junction bases left unmatched: 7. This CDR3 contains 15 residues. Germline-derived CDR1 and CDR2 are ENHRY and SYGVKD. CDR3 sequence: CAINDKGQSYNEQFF. The DNA of the CDR3 is TGTGCCATCAATGACAAGGGACAGTCCTACAATGAGCAGTTCTTC.

The CDR3 region is CASSETGTSLHEQYF. The CDR3 nucleotides read TGCGCCAGCAGTGAAACCGGGACTAGTCTCCACGAGCAGTACTTC. The genes are TRBV10-2 and TRBJ2-7, with 8 bases matching TRBD2. The J segment lost 5 bases and the V segment lost 3 bases, leaving 9 bases of the junction unmatched. Germline lookup yields CDR1 WSHSY and CDR2 SAAADI. This CDR3 spans 15 amino acids.

This chain connects TRBV7-3 to TRBJ2-2; D not resolved. Per the germline V gene, CDR1 is SGHTA and CDR2 is FQGTGA. Trimming took off 4 bases at V and 7 bases at J, with 7 bases between the two ends. This CDR3 has 12 amino acids. CDR3 protein: CASSSPLGELFF. The CDR3 coding sequence is TGTGCCAGCAGCTCTCCTCTCGGGGAGCTGTTTTTT.

This clone was seen a few times. V and J are TRBV4-1 and TRBJ1-1; D not resolved. Germline loops: CDR1 MGHRA, CDR2 YSYEKL. The CDR3 length is 13 residues. With 0 bases removed from V and 4 bases from J, the gap between germline ends came to 6 bases. As DNA, the CDR3 is TGCGCCAGCAGCCAAGAATGGTCCACTGAAGCTTTCTTT. This codes for CASSQEWSTEAFF.

This clone was seen more than once but under ten times. The chain couples TRBV5-1 to TRBJ2-1; D not certain. The germline gives CDR1 SGHRS, CDR2 YFSETQ. Trimming took 1 base from V and 2 from J, leaving 10 bases between them. The CDR3 is 15 residues long. CDR3 coding DNA: TGCGCCAGCAGCTTGAGCCCCTCCCCCTACAATGAGCAGTTCTTC. As protein: CASSLSPSPYNEQFF. Supplemented by reference TRBV5-1 and TRBJ2-1, the full variable domain reads KAGVTQTPRYLIKTRGQQVTLSCSPISGHRSVSWYQQTPGQGLQFLFEYFSETQRNKGNFPGRFSGRQFSNSRSEMNVSTLELGDSALYLCASSLSPSPYNEQFFGPGTRLTVL.

The chain has TRBV5-1 and TRBJ2-3, with D possibly TRBD1 on 7 matching bases. This CDR3 comprises 15 residues. From germline, CDR1 is SGHRS and CDR2 YFSETQ. Trimming cost V 3 bases and J 4 bases, with 15 bases left between them. As DNA, the CDR3 is TGCGCCAGCAGCTGGAGTCAGGGGGGAGCAGATACGCAGTATTTT. It translates to CASSWSQGGADTQYF.

This chain connects TRBV19 to TRBJ2-7, with TRBD1 identical over 7 bases. The germline V gene has CDR1 LNHDA and CDR2 SQIVND (reference sequence). The CDR3 covers 16 residues. The J segment lost 0 bases and the V segment lost 0 bases, leaving 5 bases of the junction unmatched. The CDR3 sequence is CASSIDSTGVSYEQYF. CDR3 nucleotide sequence: TGTGCCAGTAGTATAGATTCCACAGGGGTCTCCTACGAGCAGTACTTC.

The chain uses TRBV7-2 and TRBJ1-3; D unresolved. The V end lost 1 base, the J end lost 6 bases, and 7 bases lay between the germline ends. CDR3 length: 13 amino acids. Germline lookup yields CDR1 SGHTA and CDR2 FQGNSA. The CDR3 DNA is TGTGCCAGCAGCTTAGGGCAAGAAAACACCATATATTTT. This encodes CASSLGQENTIYF.

V is TRBV9 and J is TRBJ2-1; no definite D call. This CDR3 comprises 11 residues. Germline CDR1 is SGDLS and CDR2 is YYNGEE. V lost 0 bases, J lost 9 bases, and 4 bases lay in between. The CDR3 bases are TGTGCCAGCAGCGTAGCGCGTGAGCAGTTCTTC. Its translation is CASSVAREQFF.

The CDR3 bases are TGTGCCAGCAGCGTAATGGGACAGGGCGATAATTCACCCCTCCACTTT. This translates into CASSVMGQGDNSPLHF. The chain recombines TRBV9 with TRBJ1-6, with 9 bases identical to TRBD1. The germline V gene encodes CDR1 SGDLS and CDR2 YYNGEE. Trimming cost V 1 base and J 5 bases; bases outside gene matches: 4. The CDR3 sequence is 16 residues long.

The CDR3 coding sequence is TGTGCCAGCGGCGTAGGGGCAGGGAATCAGCCCCAGCATTTT. As protein: CASGVGAGNQPQHF. The genes are TRBV6-6 and TRBJ1-5, with TRBD1 as a possible D gene (5 bases). CDR1 and CDR2 from the germline V gene are MNHNY and SVGAGI (reference sequence). The CDR3 totals 14 residues. V lost 8 bases and J 4 bases, leaving 15 bases between the germline ends.

On this clone: The germline gene is not matched at one end of the junction; a read error may be the cause. The V gene is TRBV5-4, the J gene TRBJ1-1, with 11 bases that match TRBD1. Germline V CDR1 and CDR2: SGHNT, YYREEE (reference sequence). CDR3 length: 16 residues. The CDR3 reads CASRLGQGGMNTEAFF. The CDR3 coding sequence is TGTGCCAGCAGATTGGGACAGGGGGGGATGAACACTGAAGCTTTCTTT.

The chain joins TRBV5-1 to TRBJ1-1, with no clear D. Trimming left V 1 base short and J 4 bases short, with 8 bases between. The CDR3 has 13 amino acids. CDR1 and CDR2 (germline): SGHRS, YFSETQ. The CDR3 sequence: CASSLFGGTEAFF. DNA of the CDR3: TGCGCCAGCAGCTTGTTCGGTGGCACTGAAGCTTTCTTT.

The V and J genes are TRBV3-1 (or the pseudogene TRBV3-2) and TRBJ1-2; 10 positions match TRBD1. The CDR3 contains 16 residues. V trimming: 3 bases; J trimming: 8 bases; junction bases outside the gene matches: 12. Per the germline V gene, CDR1 is LGHDT and CDR2 is YNNKEL (reference sequence). The CDR3 protein is CASSHNVRQGASGYTF. CDR3 DNA sequence: TGTGCCAGCAGCCATAACGTACGACAGGGGGCATCGGGCTACACCTTC.

This chain's CDR3 is CASSPGNEQFF. CDR3 bases: TGCGCCAGCAGCCCGGGGAATGAGCAGTTCTTC. V and J are TRBV4-1 and TRBJ2-1; possibly TRBD2 for D (5 bases). The CDR3 is 11 residues long. Trimming removed 4 bases from V and 7 bases from J, with 5 bases in between. Per the germline V gene, CDR1 is MGHRA and CDR2 is YSYEKL.

J is TRBJ1-5 and V is TRBV19; D perhaps matches TRBD1 (6 bases). CDR1 and CDR2 from the germline V gene are LNHDA and SQIVND (reference sequence). Trimming cost V 7 bases and J 7 bases, with 23 bases left between them. The CDR3 has 16 amino acids. The CDR3 region is CASTPYRGSNEQPQHF. The CDR3 nucleotides read TGTGCCAGTACTCCCTATAGGGGGTCCAACGAGCAGCCCCAGCATTTT.

The chain couples TRBV5-8 to TRBJ1-1, with 8 bases aligning to TRBD1. From germline, CDR1 is SGHTS and CDR2 YDEGEE. Trimming removed 4 bases from V and 2 bases from J; junction bases left unmatched: 7. The CDR3 contains 15 residues. The CDR3 spells CASSRTGQGNTEAFF. The CDR3 DNA reads TGTGCCAGCAGCCGGACTGGACAGGGAAACACTGAAGCTTTCTTT.

The chain joins TRBV6-6 to TRBJ1-5, with TRBD1 matching over 8 bases. CDR3 length: 16 amino acids. Per germline, CDR1 MNHNY and CDR2 SVGAGI (reference sequence). V was pared by 8 bases and J by 9 bases, with 18 bases of the junction left unmatched. The CDR3 loop reads CASRPRDRSLTGPQHF. CDR3 DNA sequence: TGTGCCAGCCGTCCTCGGGACAGGTCCCTCACGGGGCCCCAGCATTTT.

The rearrangement joins TRBV5-1 to TRBJ1-6, with D hard to call. Germline V gene sequence: CDR1 SGHRS, CDR2 YFSETQ. V lost 7 bases to trimming and J lost 6 bases, with 17 bases between them. CDR3 length equals 15 residues. Here the CDR3 reads CASGFSSLTNSPLHF. CDR3 nucleotide sequence: TGCGCCAGCGGTTTCAGCTCACTGACTAATTCACCCCTCCACTTT.

The CDR3 DNA is TGTGCCAGCTCACCATGGGGGGTGAACACTGAAGCTTTCTTT. This encodes CASSPWGVNTEAFF. This chain links TRBV18 with TRBJ1-1, with D tentatively TRBD1 (5 bases). Germline V gene data show CDR1 as KGHSH and CDR2 as LQKENI. V was shortened by 2 bases and J by 0 bases, with 7 bases between the two germline ends. The length of the CDR3 is 14 residues.

The chain is built from TRBV18 and TRBJ2-7, with D possibly matching TRBD2 (6 bases). In germline, CDR1 is KGHSH, CDR2 LQKENI. V was pared by 3 bases and J by 7 bases, with 16 bases between. There are 14 residues in the CDR3. CDR3 DNA sequence: TGTGCCAGCTCACCCGGAGCACCTGGGAGGGAGCAGTACTTC. Its protein product is CASSPGAPGREQYF. Variable domain in full (rest from reference TRBV18 and TRBJ2-7): NAGVMQNPRHLVRRRGQEARLRCSPMKGHSHVYWYRQLPEEGLKFMVYLQKENIIDESGMPKERFSAEFPKEGPSILRIQQVVRGDSAAYFCASSPGAPGREQYFGPGTRLTVT.

The CDR3 DNA sequence: TGCGCCAGCAGCTTGAGGGGGGAAGCTTTCTTT. The encoded protein is CASSLRGEAFF. The gene calls are TRBV5-1 and TRBJ1-1; a weak D match, TRBD1 (6 bases). V lost 1 base, J lost 8 bases, and 6 bases lay in between. Per germline, CDR1 SGHRS and CDR2 YFSETQ. The CDR3 is made up of 11 amino acids.

J is TRBJ1-2 and V is TRBV6-5; a possible D gene is TRBD1 (6 bases). V shed 6 bases and J shed 2 bases, with 10 bases lying between them. CDR1 is MNHEY and CDR2 is SVGAGI in the germline V gene. The CDR3 spans 13 residues. CDR3: CASRSDRNYGYTF. The DNA of the CDR3 is TGTGCCAGCAGATCAGACAGGAACTATGGCTACACCTTC.

This sequence joins TRBV14 and TRBJ2-3; no clear D. CDR3 length: 12 amino acids. Germline lookup yields CDR1 SGHDN and CDR2 FVKESK. The germline V and J ends were trimmed by 3 bases and 6 bases, with 7 bases remaining between them. CDR3 loop: CASSHLGDTQYF. As DNA, the CDR3 is TGTGCCAGCAGCCATCTAGGCGATACGCAGTATTTT.